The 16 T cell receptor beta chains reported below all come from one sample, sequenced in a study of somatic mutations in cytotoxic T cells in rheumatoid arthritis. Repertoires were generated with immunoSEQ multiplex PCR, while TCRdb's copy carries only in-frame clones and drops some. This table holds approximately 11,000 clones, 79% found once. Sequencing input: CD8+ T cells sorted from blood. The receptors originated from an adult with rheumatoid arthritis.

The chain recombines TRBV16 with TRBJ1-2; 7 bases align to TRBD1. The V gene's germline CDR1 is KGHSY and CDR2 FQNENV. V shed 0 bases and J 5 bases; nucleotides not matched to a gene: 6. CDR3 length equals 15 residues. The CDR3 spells CASSQSMAGGYGYTF. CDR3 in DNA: TGTGCCAGCAGCCAATCTATGGCAGGGGGATATGGCTACACCTTC.

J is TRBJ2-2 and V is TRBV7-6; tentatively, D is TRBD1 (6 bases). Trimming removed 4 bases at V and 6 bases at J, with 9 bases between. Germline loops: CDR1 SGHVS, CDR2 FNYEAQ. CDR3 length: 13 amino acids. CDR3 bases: TGTGCCAGCAGCTCCCAGGGGTCCGGGGAGCTGTTTTTT. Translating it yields CASSSQGSGELFF.

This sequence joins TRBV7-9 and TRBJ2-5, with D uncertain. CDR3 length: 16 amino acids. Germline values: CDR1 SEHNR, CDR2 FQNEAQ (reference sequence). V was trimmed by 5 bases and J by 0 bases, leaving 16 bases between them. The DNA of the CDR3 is TGTGCCAGCAGCCACGGAGACATTGCGTACCAAGAGACCCAGTACTTC. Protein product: CASSHGDIAYQETQYF. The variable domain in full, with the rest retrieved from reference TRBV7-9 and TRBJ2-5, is DTGVSQNPRHKITKRGQNVTFRCDPISEHNRLYWYRQTLGQGPEFLTYFQNEAQLEKSRLLSDRFSAERPKGSFSTLEIQRTEQGDSAMYLCASSHGDIAYQETQYFGPGTRLLVL.

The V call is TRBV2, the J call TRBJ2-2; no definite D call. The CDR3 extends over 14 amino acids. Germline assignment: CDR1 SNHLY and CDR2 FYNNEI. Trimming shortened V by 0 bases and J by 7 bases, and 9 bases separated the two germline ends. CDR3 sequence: CASSEALGFGELFF. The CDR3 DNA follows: TGTGCCAGCAGTGAAGCCCTAGGCTTCGGGGAGCTGTTTTTT.

CDR3 sequence: CASSGPSGIHSYNEQFF. The CDR3 nucleotides are TGTGCCAGCAGCGGACCTAGCGGGATTCACTCCTACAATGAGCAGTTCTTC. V usage is TRBV7-9 and J usage is TRBJ2-1; 9 bases line up with TRBD2. The V gene's germline CDR1 is SEHNR and CDR2 FQNEAQ (reference sequence). Trimming cost V 5 bases and J 0 bases; bases outside gene matches: 8. The length of the CDR3 is 17 residues. Looking up the rest from reference TRBV7-9 and TRBJ2-1 gives the full variable domain: DTGVSQNPRHKITKRGQNVTFRCDPISEHNRLYWYRQTLGQGPEFLTYFQNEAQLEKSRLLSDRFSAERPKGSFSTLEIQRTEQGDSAMYLCASSGPSGIHSYNEQFFGPGTRLTVL.

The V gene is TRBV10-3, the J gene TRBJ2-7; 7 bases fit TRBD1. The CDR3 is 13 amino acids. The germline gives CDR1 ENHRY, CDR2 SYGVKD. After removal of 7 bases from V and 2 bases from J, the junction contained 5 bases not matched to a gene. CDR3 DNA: TGTGCCATCAAAAGGGACAGTCCCTACGAGCAGTACTTC. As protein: CAIKRDSPYEQYF.

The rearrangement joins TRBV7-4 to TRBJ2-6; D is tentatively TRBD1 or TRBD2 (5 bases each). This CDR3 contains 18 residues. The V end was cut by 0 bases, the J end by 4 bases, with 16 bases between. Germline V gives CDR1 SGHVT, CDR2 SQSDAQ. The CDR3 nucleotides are TGTGCCAGCAGCTTAGCGAGGGGTGGGGGAGCCGGGGCCAACGTCCTGACTTTC. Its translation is CASSLARGGGAGANVLTF.

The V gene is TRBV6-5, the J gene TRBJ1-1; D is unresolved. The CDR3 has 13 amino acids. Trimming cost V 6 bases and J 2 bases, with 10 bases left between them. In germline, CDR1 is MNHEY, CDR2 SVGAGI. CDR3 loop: CASRPEGNTEAFF. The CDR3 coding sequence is TGTGCCAGCAGACCCGAGGGCAACACTGAAGCTTTCTTT.

The CDR3 region has the DNA TGTGCCAGCAGTTACGGAGTAGCGGTGAACACCGGGGAGCTGTTTTTT. This encodes CASSYGVAVNTGELFF. The chain carries TRBV6-5 and TRBJ2-2, with a weak D call TRBD2 (6 bases). The CDR3 is 16 residues long. Germline V gene lookup returns CDR1 MNHEY and CDR2 SVGAGI. V gave up 2 bases and J gave up 1 base, with 11 bases separating them.

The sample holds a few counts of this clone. The DNA of the CDR3 is TGTGCCAGCAGCCCGGGACTAAACTACGAGCAGTACTTC. It translates to CASSPGLNYEQYF. The chain couples TRBV5-4 to TRBJ2-7, with 7 bases fitting TRBD2. There are 13 residues in the CDR3. The V gene's germline CDR1 is SGHNT and CDR2 YYREEE (reference sequence). The V segment lost 4 bases and the J segment 3 bases; nucleotides outside the gene matches: 4.

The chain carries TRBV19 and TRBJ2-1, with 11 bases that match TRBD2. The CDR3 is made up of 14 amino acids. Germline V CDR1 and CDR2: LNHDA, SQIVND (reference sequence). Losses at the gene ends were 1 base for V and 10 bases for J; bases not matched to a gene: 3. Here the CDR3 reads CASSIVGLADEQFF. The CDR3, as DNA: TGTGCCAGTAGTATAGTGGGACTAGCGGACGAGCAGTTCTTC.

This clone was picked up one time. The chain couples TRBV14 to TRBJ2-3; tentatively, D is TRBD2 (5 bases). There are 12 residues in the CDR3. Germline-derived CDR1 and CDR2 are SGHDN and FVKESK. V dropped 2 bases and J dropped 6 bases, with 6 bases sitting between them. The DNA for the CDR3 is TGTGCCAGCAGCCAACCGGGGGATACGCAGTATTTT. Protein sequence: CASSQPGDTQYF.

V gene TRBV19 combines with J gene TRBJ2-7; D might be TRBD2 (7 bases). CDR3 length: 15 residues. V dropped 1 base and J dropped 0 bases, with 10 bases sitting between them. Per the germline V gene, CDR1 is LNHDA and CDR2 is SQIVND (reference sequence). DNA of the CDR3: TGTGCCAGTAGTATAGGGGGGGGCTCCTCCTACGAGCAGTACTTC. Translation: CASSIGGGSSYEQYF.

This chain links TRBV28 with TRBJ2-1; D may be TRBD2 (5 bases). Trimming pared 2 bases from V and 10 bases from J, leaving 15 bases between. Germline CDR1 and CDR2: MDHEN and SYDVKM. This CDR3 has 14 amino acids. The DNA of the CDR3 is TGTGCCAGCAGTTTACTATTCACCGGCGGGGAGCAGTTCTTC. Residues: CASSLLFTGGEQFF.

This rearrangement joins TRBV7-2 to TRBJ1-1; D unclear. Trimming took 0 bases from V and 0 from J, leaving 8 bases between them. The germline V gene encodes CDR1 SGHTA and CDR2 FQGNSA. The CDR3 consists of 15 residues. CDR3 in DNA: TGTGCCAGCAGCTTAGCCACCGGGATGAACACTGAAGCTTTCTTT. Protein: CASSLATGMNTEAFF.

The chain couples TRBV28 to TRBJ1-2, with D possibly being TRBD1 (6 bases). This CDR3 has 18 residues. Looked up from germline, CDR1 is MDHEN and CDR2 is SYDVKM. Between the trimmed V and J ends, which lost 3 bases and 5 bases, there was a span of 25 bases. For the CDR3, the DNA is TGTGCCAGCAGTTTCTTCAACGCCGGGACGGGGACACCTTATGGCTACACCTTC. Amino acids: CASSFFNAGTGTPYGYTF.